Each of the 22 T cell receptor beta chains below was sequenced from the same sample in a study of OX40 agonist ivuxolimab in advanced cancers. Assay: immunoSEQ multiplex PCR; the TCRdb copy retains only in-frame clones and omits some. The repertoire holds around 3,700 clones, with roughly 79% as singletons. Sequencing was performed on CD4+ or CD8+ T cells sorted from blood, taken in a trial of the OX40 agonist ivuxolimab. Every receptor here comes from an adult with an advanced solid tumor such as melanoma, head and neck, liver or kidney cancer.

This chain uses TRBV27 with TRBJ2-1; D is possibly TRBD1 (5 bases). Trimming left V 2 bases short and J 8 bases short, with 7 bases between. The germline V gene encodes CDR1 MNHEY and CDR2 SMNVEV (reference sequence). The CDR3 covers 12 residues. In DNA, the CDR3 is TGTGCCAGCAGTTTACTAGGGGATGAGCAGTTCTTC. The encoded protein is CASSLLGDEQFF.

The chain has TRBV30 and TRBJ2-7, with 8 nucleotides matching TRBD1. Per the germline V gene, CDR1 is GTSNPN and CDR2 is SVGIG (reference sequence). The CDR3 consists of 13 residues. V was pared by 2 bases and J by 5 bases, with 5 bases of the junction left unmatched. The CDR3 nucleotides read TGTGCCTGGAGTCCGCAGGGGGCTCACGAGCAGTACTTC. It yields the protein CAWSPQGAHEQYF.

This clone has a handful of counts. The V call is TRBV7-2, the J call TRBJ1-1; D gene ambiguous. This CDR3 contains 11 residues. V was trimmed by 5 bases and J by 5 bases, leaving 6 bases between them. Germline V lookup: CDR1 SGHTA, CDR2 FQGNSA. The CDR3 nucleotides read TGTGCCAGCAGCCTGGGTACTGAAGCTTTCTTT. Protein sequence: CASSLGTEAFF.

The rearrangement links TRBV27 to TRBJ1-2; 9 bases line up with TRBD1. J lost 5 bases, V lost 2 bases, and 3 bases had no gene match. The CDR3 is made up of 14 amino acids. Germline CDR1 MNHEY, CDR2 SMNVEV (reference sequence). This chain's CDR3 is CASSLGQGRYGYTF. In DNA, the CDR3 is TGTGCCAGCAGTTTAGGACAGGGGAGGTATGGCTACACCTTC.

The chain combines TRBV30 with TRBJ1-5; 8 bases line up with TRBD1. V gave up 5 bases and J gave up 7 bases; unmatched junction bases: 13. This CDR3 contains 15 residues. Germline assignment: CDR1 GTSNPN and CDR2 SVGIG (reference sequence). The CDR3 region is CAWHPGTGGHQPQHF. CDR3 in DNA: TGTGCCTGGCACCCGGGGACAGGCGGACACCAGCCCCAGCATTTT.

V gene TRBV19 combines with J gene TRBJ2-7, with D possibly being TRBD1 (5 bases). CDR1 is LNHDA, CDR2 SQIVND, per germline (reference sequence). This CDR3 contains 14 residues. V was trimmed by 7 bases and J by 7 bases, leaving 20 bases between them. The CDR3 sequence: CASTEGEGAKEQYF. The DNA of the CDR3 is TGTGCCAGTACGGAAGGGGAAGGGGCTAAGGAGCAGTACTTC.

The V and J genes are TRBV7-8 and TRBJ2-1; 14 nucleotides agree with TRBD2. This CDR3 has 16 residues. Germline V lookup: CDR1 SGHVS, CDR2 FQNEAQ. V lost 5 bases and J lost 4; bases outside the gene matches: 4. CDR3 loop: CASSAGLAGVYNEQFF. The CDR3 DNA reads TGTGCCAGCAGCGCGGGACTAGCGGGGGTATACAATGAGCAGTTCTTC.

The chain links TRBV19 to TRBJ2-7, with D unclear. From germline, CDR1 is LNHDA and CDR2 SQIVND (reference sequence). The CDR3 consists of 13 residues. Trimming left V 8 bases short and J 1 base short, with 12 bases between. The chain's CDR3 is CASSVTASYEQYF. The DNA for the CDR3 is TGTGCCAGTTCGGTCACGGCGTCCTACGAGCAGTACTTC.

V is TRBV4-3 and J is TRBJ2-1, with a possible D match to TRBD2 (6 bases). Germline lookup yields CDR1 LGHNA and CDR2 YSLEER. V lost 0 bases, J lost 7 bases, and 10 bases lay in between. This CDR3 region has 14 residues. The CDR3 bases are TGCGCCAGCAGCCAAGATCGGGGGAGGAATGAGCAGTTCTTC. Translated, it gives CASSQDRGRNEQFF.

The rearrangement links TRBV28 to TRBJ1-1; D gene unclear. CDR3 size: 15 residues. V lost 6 bases to trimming and J lost 5 bases, with 19 bases between them. In germline, CDR1 is MDHEN, CDR2 SYDVKM. CDR3 nucleotides: TGTGCCAGCAGCCCCGGCCCAGGCCCCGGAACTGAAGCTTTCTTT. It is translated as CASSPGPGPGTEAFF.

This clone was picked up one time. V is TRBV19 and J is TRBJ1-5; D gene uncertain. This CDR3 region has 12 residues. Per the germline V gene, CDR1 is LNHDA and CDR2 is SQIVND (reference sequence). V was trimmed by 3 bases and J by 4 bases, leaving 4 bases between them. CDR3 coding DNA: TGTGCCAGTAGTATGTTTAATCAGCCCCAGCATTTT. This translates into CASSMFNQPQHF.

The CDR3 DNA follows: TGTGCCAGCAGCGAATCCGGATCGGTAGAGACCCAGTACTTC. Its translation is CASSESGSVETQYF. This rearrangement joins TRBV9 to TRBJ2-5; D is unresolved. CDR1 is SGDLS and CDR2 is YYNGEE in the germline V gene. The CDR3 length is 14 residues. V was shortened by 3 bases and J by 4 bases, with 13 bases between the two germline ends.

The chain joins TRBV27 to TRBJ1-5; 7 bases match TRBD1. There are 17 residues in the CDR3. The trim removed 5 bases at V and 4 bases at J, leaving 14 bases unmatched. The germline gives CDR1 MNHEY, CDR2 SMNVEV (reference sequence). In DNA, the CDR3 is TGTGCCAGCAGTCAGACTTCATGGACAGGTCCTAATCAGCCCCAGCATTTT. Encoded protein: CASSQTSWTGPNQPQHF.

This clone ranks as medium-sized. V gene TRBV5-8 combines with J gene TRBJ2-3; the match to TRBD1 covers 7 bases. Germline loops: CDR1 SGHTS, CDR2 YDEGEE. V lost 2 bases to trimming and J lost 3 bases; unmatched junction nucleotides: 9. This CDR3 spans 16 amino acids. CDR3 bases: TGTGCCAGCAGCTTCTACAGGGGCCGGCCGACAGATACGCAGTATTTT. Residues: CASSFYRGRPTDTQYF.

This rearrangement joins TRBV28 to TRBJ2-7; 7 bases agree with TRBD1. With 6 bases clipped from V and 3 bases from J, the junction kept 14 bases outside the gene matches. The CDR3 totals 16 residues. The germline CDR1 and CDR2 sequences are MDHEN and SYDVKM. Written as DNA, the CDR3 is TGTGCCAGCAGACACCGACAGGGATCGATGGTCTACGAGCAGTACTTC. Protein: CASRHRQGSMVYEQYF.

The chain carries TRBV5-6 and TRBJ2-2; 10 nucleotides align to TRBD2. Germline lookup yields CDR1 SGHDT and CDR2 YYEEEE. CDR3 length: 15 amino acids. Trimming cost V 1 base and J 5 bases; bases outside gene matches: 2. The CDR3 protein is CASSLSSGRTGELFF. CDR3 coding DNA: TGTGCCAGCAGCTTGTCTAGCGGGAGAACCGGGGAGCTGTTTTTT.

The V gene is TRBV9, the J gene TRBJ2-2, with TRBD2 identical over 10 bases. CDR1 and CDR2 from the germline V gene are SGDLS and YYNGEE. The CDR3 consists of 15 residues. Germline trimming cut 4 bases from V and 5 bases from J; bases unmatched to any gene: 5. The CDR3 loop reads CASSSSGGETGELFF. CDR3 nucleotides: TGTGCCAGCAGCTCAAGCGGGGGGGAGACCGGGGAGCTGTTTTTT.

This clone was counted a few times. The chain joins TRBV6-6 to TRBJ2-3; no definite D call. Germline values: CDR1 MNHNY, CDR2 SVGAGI (reference sequence). This CDR3 spans 13 amino acids. Trimming removed 6 bases from V and 3 bases from J, with 10 bases in between. The CDR3 sequence: CASSPLQTDTQYF. The CDR3 nucleotides read TGTGCCAGCAGCCCGCTACAGACAGATACGCAGTATTTT.

The CDR3 spells CASSVRAGRANEQYF. CDR3 nucleotides: TGTGCCAGCAGCGTGCGAGCGGGAAGAGCTAACGAGCAGTACTTC. The V and J genes are TRBV9 and TRBJ2-7; 7 bases are a match to TRBD2. CDR3 length equals 15 residues. Trimming removed 2 bases from V and 5 bases from J; junction bases left unmatched: 10. Germline loops: CDR1 SGDLS, CDR2 YYNGEE.

The DNA for the CDR3 is TGTGCCAGCAGCATTGGGACAGGTGCCTACGAGCAGTACTTC. Residues: CASSIGTGAYEQYF. The chain has TRBV9 and TRBJ2-7, with 8 bases aligning to TRBD1. The V gene's germline CDR1 is SGDLS and CDR2 YYNGEE. V trimming: 4 bases; J trimming: 2 bases; junction bases outside the gene matches: 5. The length of the CDR3 is 14 residues.

This chain links TRBV19 with TRBJ1-1, with D possibly TRBD1 on 5 matching bases. The CDR3 runs 13 residues. Germline V CDR1 and CDR2: LNHDA, SQIVND (reference sequence). V was clipped by 3 bases and J by 1 base, with 6 bases between them. The CDR3 nucleotides are TGTGCCAGTAGTATCGGGGGGAACACTGAAGCTTTCTTT. This codes for CASSIGGNTEAFF.

The rearrangement uses TRBV5-4 and TRBJ1-1; D gene uncertain. The CDR3 is 13 amino acids. V dropped 1 base and J dropped 2 bases, with 6 bases sitting between them. Germline assignment: CDR1 SGHNT and CDR2 YYREEE (reference sequence). This CDR3 reads CASSLSENTEAFF. The CDR3 nucleotides are TGTGCCAGCAGCTTGTCGGAAAACACTGAAGCTTTCTTT.